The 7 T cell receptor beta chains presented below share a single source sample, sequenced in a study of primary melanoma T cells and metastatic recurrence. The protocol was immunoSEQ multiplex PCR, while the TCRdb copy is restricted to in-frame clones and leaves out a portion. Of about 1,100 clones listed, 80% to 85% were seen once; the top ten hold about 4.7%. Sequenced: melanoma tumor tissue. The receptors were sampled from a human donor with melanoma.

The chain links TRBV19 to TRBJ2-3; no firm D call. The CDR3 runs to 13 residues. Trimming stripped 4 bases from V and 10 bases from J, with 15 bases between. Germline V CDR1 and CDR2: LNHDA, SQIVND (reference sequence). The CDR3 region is CASSTQVGTAQYF. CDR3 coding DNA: TGTGCCAGTAGTACCCAGGTGGGTACTGCGCAGTATTTT.

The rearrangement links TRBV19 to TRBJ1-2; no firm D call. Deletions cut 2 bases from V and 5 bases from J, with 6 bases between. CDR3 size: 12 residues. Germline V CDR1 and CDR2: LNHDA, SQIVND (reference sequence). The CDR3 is CASSISVYGYTF. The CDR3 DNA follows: TGTGCCAGTAGTATATCCGTGTATGGCTACACCTTC.

CDR3 loop: CASSPRTSSYNEQFF. The CDR3 nucleotides read TGTGCCAGCAGCCCGCGGACCAGCTCCTACAATGAGCAGTTCTTC. V and J are TRBV11-3 and TRBJ2-1; D is unclear. Germline loops: CDR1 SGHNT, CDR2 YENEEA. The CDR3 is 15 amino acids. Trimming stripped 5 bases from V and 0 bases from J, with 11 bases between.

The CDR3 loop is CATERDGFYNEQFF. CDR3 nucleotides: TGTGCCACCGAGCGGGACGGGTTTTACAATGAGCAGTTCTTC. This chain uses TRBV6-8 with TRBJ2-1, with 7 bases lining up with TRBD2. This CDR3 comprises 14 residues. Germline V CDR1 and CDR2: MNHGY, SAAAGT. V lost 10 bases to trimming and J lost 4 bases; unmatched junction nucleotides: 10.

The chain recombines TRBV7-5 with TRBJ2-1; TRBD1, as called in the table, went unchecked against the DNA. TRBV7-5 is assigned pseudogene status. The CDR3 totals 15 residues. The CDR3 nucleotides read TGTGCCAGCAGCTTGGACGGTCAGGGTCTTAATGAGCAGTTCTTC. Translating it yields CASSLDGQGLNEQFF.

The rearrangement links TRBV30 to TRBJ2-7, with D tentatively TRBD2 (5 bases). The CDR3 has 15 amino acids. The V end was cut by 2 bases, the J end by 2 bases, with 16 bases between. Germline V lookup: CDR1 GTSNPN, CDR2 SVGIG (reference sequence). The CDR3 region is CAWSRGPSPPYEQYF. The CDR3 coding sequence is TGTGCCTGGAGTCGCGGGCCCTCCCCCCCCTACGAGCAGTACTTC.

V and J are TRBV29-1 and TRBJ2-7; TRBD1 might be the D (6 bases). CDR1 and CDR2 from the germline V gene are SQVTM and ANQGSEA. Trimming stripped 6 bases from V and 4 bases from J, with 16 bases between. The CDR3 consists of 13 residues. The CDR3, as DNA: TGCAGCGTGGGTGTGGGCCAGGGGTACGAGCAGTACTTC. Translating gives CSVGVGQGYEQYF.